The rows below give T cell receptor beta chains drawn from one sample of a study of PD-L1 blockade in urothelial cancer. Using immunoSEQ multiplex PCR, the repertoire was profiled, and TCRdb retains in-frame clones only, with some absent. The sample consists of about 79,000 clones, approximately 86% of them appearing once. The specimen comprised PBMCs, sampled around atezolizumab (anti-PD-L1) treatment. The receptors stem from a man in his 60s with urothelial cancer. CDR3s include the opening cysteine and the closing phenylalanine or tryptophan. The D gene is left open where the match is weak. Not all rows give a size; the values are once, few, many and, for expanded clones, a class.

TRBJ1-1	TRBV18	TRBD1	few	TGTGCCAGCTCACCCTACGCCGGGACAGGGGGAACGAGGACTGAAGCTTTCTTT	CASSPYAGTGGTRTEAFF
TRBJ1-2	TRBV6-6	.	.	TGTGCCAGCACTCCGGACGGTGGGAGCTATGGCTACACCTTC	CASTPDGGSYGYTF
TRBJ1-2	TRBV19	TRBD1	.	TGTGCCAGTAGTACTTCACTAGGGGGCGAAAACTATGGCTACACCTTC	CASSTSLGGENYGYTF
TRBJ2-1	TRBV9	TRBD1	.	TGTGCCAGCAGTGAGGGACAGGGATTCAATGAGCAGTTCTTC	CASSEGQGFNEQFF
TRBJ2-7	TRBV30	.	once	TGTGCCTGGAGTGTTCGGAGCTCCTACGAGCAGTACTTC	CAWSVRSSYEQYF
TRBJ1-2	TRBV28	.	once	TGTGCCAGCAGTTTCTCAGACAGGCCGTCGCATGGCTACACCTTC	CASSFSDRPSHGYTF
TRBJ2-2	TRBV14	TRBD1	.	TGTGCCAGCAGCCAAGTGACAGGGAGATCGACCGGGGAGCTGTTTTTT	CASSQVTGRSTGELFF
TRBJ2-7	TRBV7-2	TRBD1	.	TGTGCCAGCAGTATACAGGGGGTCTACGAGCAGTACTTC	CASSIQGVYEQYF
TRBJ1-6	TRBV9	.	.	TGTGCCAGCAGCGTAGAACAGGGTAAATCACCCCTCCACTTT	CASSVEQGKSPLHF
TRBJ2-5	TRBV11-2	.	.	TGTGCCAGCAGCTTAGATCCGACAGTACAAGAGACCCAGTACTTC	CASSLDPTVQETQYF
TRBJ2-2	TRBV18	.	once	TGTGCCAGCTCACCACCCTCGAGAGGAGGGGGCATCGGGGAGCTGTTTTTT	CASSPPSRGGGIGELFF
TRBJ1-1	TRBV7-6	.	.	TGTGCCAGCAGCGTCCGGGAAGGGAACACTGAAGCTTTCTTT	CASSVREGNTEAFF
TRBJ1-5	TRBV6-1	TRBD1	few	TGTGCCAGCACTTTGGGACAGGGCAATCAGCCCCAGCATTTT	CASTLGQGNQPQHF
TRBJ2-7	TRBV19	TRBD2	few	TGTGCCAGTAGTAAGGTTAGCGGGGGTACCTACGAGCAGTACTTC	CASSKVSGGTYEQYF
TRBJ1-6	TRBV19	TRBD1	.	TGTGCCAGTAGTATGCTGGGACAGGCCTATAATTCACCCCTCCACTTT	CASSMLGQAYNSPLHF
TRBJ2-5	TRBV5-4	TRBD2	.	TGTGCCAGCAGCTTGGCGGGACTAGCGGGGGGGCCAGAGACCCAGTACTTC	CASSLAGLAGGPETQYF
TRBJ2-2	TRBV19	.	.	TGTGCCAGTAGTATAGGACAGGTGAACACCGGGGAGCTGTTTTTT	CASSIGQVNTGELFF
TRBJ2-3	TRBV4-1	TRBD1	.	TGCGCCAGCAGCTATCGGACAGGGGGCGCAGATACGCAGTATTTT	CASSYRTGGADTQYF
TRBJ2-7	TRBV19	TRBD1	few	TGTGCCAGTAGTATAGAATTAACAAGGACAGGGTACCACGAGCAGTACTTC	CASSIELTRTGYHEQYF
TRBJ2-3	TRBV10-1	TRBD2	.	TGCGCCAGCAGTGATGCTAGCGGGGGAGCAGATACGCAGTATTTT	CASSDASGGADTQYF
TRBJ2-5	TRBV30	.	.	TGTGCCTGGACGAGGGTAGGGGAGACCCAGTACTTC	CAWTRVGETQYF
TRBJ1-1	TRBV6-5	.	.	TGTGCCAGCAGTTACTGGCCGGGTGAAGCTTTCTTT	CASSYWPGEAFF
TRBJ2-7	TRBV27	.	.	TGTGCCAGCAGTTTAGGGCAGGGGCGATTCTACGAGCAGTACTTC	CASSLGQGRFYEQYF
TRBJ2-5	TRBV11-3	TRBD1	.	TGTGCCAGCAGCTTTAATGGACAGGCGGAGACCCAGTACTTC	CASSFNGQAETQYF
TRBJ2-2	TRBV15	TRBD1	.	TGTGCCACCAGCGTTGACAGGGGAAACACCGGGGAGCTGTTTTTT	CATSVDRGNTGELFF
TRBJ1-2	TRBV28	.	.	TGTGCCAGCAGTTTATCAGGGAACTATGGCTACACCTTC	CASSLSGNYGYTF
TRBJ1-2	TRBV9	.	.	TGTGCCAGCAGCGTAGATCAGGTGGTGGCTAACTATGGCTACACCTTC	CASSVDQVVANYGYTF
TRBJ1-1	TRBV5-1	.	.	TGCGCCAGCAGCTTTGGGGGGGACACTGAAGCTTTCTTT	CASSFGGDTEAFF
TRBJ2-2	TRBV2	TRBD2	.	TGTGCCAGCAGGTTTTCTGGCGGGGGGGCCGGGACCGGGGAGCTGTTTTTT	CASRFSGGGAGTGELFF
TRBJ2-3	TRBV5-8	TRBD1	.	TGTGCCAGCAGCTCCATGGGACAGGGTAGCACAGATACGCAGTATTTT	CASSSMGQGSTDTQYF
TRBJ1-3	TRBV19	.	.	TGTGCCAGTAGTATTGATCGGTCCTCTGGAAACACCATATATTTT	CASSIDRSSGNTIYF
TRBJ2-2	TRBV30	.	.	TGTGCCTGGAGTGGCCCATCGGACACCGGGGAGCTGTTTTTT	CAWSGPSDTGELFF
TRBJ1-1	TRBV6-5	.	.	TGTGCCAGCAGTCCACAGATGAACACTGAAGCTTTCTTT	CASSPQMNTEAFF
TRBJ2-1	TRBV6-4	TRBD2	.	TGTGCCAGCAGTAACCAGCGGGGGGGCATCGATGAGCAGTTCTTC	CASSNQRGGIDEQFF
TRBJ2-3	TRBV5-1	.	.	TGCGCCAGCAGCTTGATCTGGACAGACACAGATACGCAGTATTTT	CASSLIWTDTDTQYF
TRBJ2-2	TRBV30	.	.	TGTGCCTGGAGTGTCACAGTTCAGACCGGGGAGCTGTTTTTT	CAWSVTVQTGELFF
TRBJ1-5	TRBV18	.	.	TGTGCCAGCTCACCGTTATACAGGGAGAATCAGCCCCAGCATTTT	CASSPLYRENQPQHF
TRBJ1-1	TRBV6-6	.	.	TGTGCCAGCAGTTTCGTTACAGGGAACACTGAAGCTTTCTTT	CASSFVTGNTEAFF